The 21 T cell receptor beta chains listed next were all sequenced from one sample in a study of OX40 agonist ivuxolimab in advanced cancers. The repertoire was sequenced with immunoSEQ multiplex PCR; TCRdb's copy has only in-frame clones and lacks some. Of 55,000 to 75,000 clones listed, about 88% were seen once; the top ten hold around 1%. The specimen was CD4+ or CD8+ T cells sorted from blood, collected in a trial of the OX40 agonist ivuxolimab. The receptor set was obtained from an adult with an advanced solid tumor such as melanoma, head and neck, liver or kidney cancer.

The chain combines TRBV18 with TRBJ2-6, with D possibly TRBD2 on 5 matching bases. The CDR3 has 16 residues. Trimming pared 3 bases from V and 2 bases from J, leaving 11 bases between. Germline loops: CDR1 KGHSH, CDR2 LQKENI. In DNA, the CDR3 is TGTGCCAGCTCACCGCTGACGGGAACTGGGGCCAACGTCCTGACTTTC. Protein: CASSPLTGTGANVLTF.

The chain employs TRBV7-3 and TRBJ2-1; unclear D gene. Germline CDR1 and CDR2: SGHTA and FQGTGA. The CDR3 is 12 residues long. V gave up 2 bases and J gave up 6 bases, with 5 bases separating them. CDR3 DNA sequence: TGTGCCAGCAGCTTAGGGTTCAATGAGCAGTTCTTC. Translated, it gives CASSLGFNEQFF.

The sample holds one count of this clone. The rearrangement joins TRBV16 to TRBJ2-5, with D maybe TRBD1 (5 bases). V was pared by 2 bases and J by 3 bases, with 7 bases between. The CDR3 has 13 amino acids. From germline, CDR1 is KGHSY and CDR2 FQNENV. CDR3 coding DNA: TGTGCCAGCAGCCAAGGCAGGGAAGAGACCCAGTACTTC. This sequence encodes CASSQGREETQYF. Full variable domain (outside the CDR3, taken from reference TRBV16 and TRBJ2-5): GEEVAQTPKHLVRGEGQKAKLYCAPIKGHSYVFWYQQVLKNEFKFLISFQNENVFDETGMPKERFSAKCLPNSPCSLEIQATKLEDSAVYFCASSQGREETQYFGPGTRLLVL.

In this sample, this clone turned up once. The V call is TRBV5-1, the J call TRBJ2-5; tentatively, D is TRBD2 (6 bases). The CDR3 loop spans 15 amino acids. Trimming cost V 0 bases and J 5 bases, with 14 bases left between them. Germline CDR1 and CDR2: SGHRS and YFSETQ. CDR3 nucleotides: TGCGCCAGCAGCTTGGCACCTAGCGCGGGGGAGACCCAGTACTTC. Amino acid sequence: CASSLAPSAGETQYF.

The V and J genes are TRBV6-6 and TRBJ2-1; D unclear. V lost 5 bases, J lost 10 bases, and 15 bases lay in between. The CDR3 is 13 residues long. Germline V gene lookup returns CDR1 MNHNY and CDR2 SVGAGI (reference sequence). The CDR3 bases are TGTGCCAGCAGTCCACACCTGATAGGCGAGCAGTTCTTC. Amino acid sequence: CASSPHLIGEQFF.

The sample holds a few counts of this clone. V usage is TRBV7-3 and J usage is TRBJ2-1; 9 nucleotides match TRBD2. V lost 1 base, J lost 8 bases, and 6 bases stayed unmatched. CDR1 is SGHTA and CDR2 is FQGTGA in the germline V gene. The CDR3 extends over 15 amino acids. The CDR3 bases are TGTGCCAGCAGCTTAAACCTAGCGGGAAGGGATGAGCAGTTCTTC. It codes for CASSLNLAGRDEQFF.

This rearrangement joins TRBV7-8 to TRBJ2-5, with D maybe TRBD2 (5 bases). CDR3 length: 13 amino acids. Trimming shortened V by 4 bases and J by 5 bases, and 11 bases separated the two germline ends. Looked up from germline, CDR1 is SGHVS and CDR2 is FQNEAQ. Written as DNA, the CDR3 is TGTGCCAGCAGCTCCGGGATAAGGGAGACCCAGTACTTC. Translating it yields CASSSGIRETQYF.

The chain combines TRBV5-1 with TRBJ2-5; TRBD1 matches at 8 bases. J gave up 5 bases and V 3 bases, and 9 bases lay outside the gene matches. Per germline, CDR1 SGHRS and CDR2 YFSETQ. This CDR3 region has 15 residues. CDR3 nucleotide sequence: TGCGCCAGCAGCTCGCGGACAGGGCCGGGGGAGACCCAGTACTTC. Amino acid sequence: CASSSRTGPGETQYF.

V gene TRBV6-6 combines with J gene TRBJ2-3; 8 bases line up with TRBD2. The CDR3 is made up of 16 amino acids. The ends lost 3 bases at V and 6 bases at J; junction bases unmatched: 11. Germline V gene data show CDR1 as MNHNY and CDR2 as SVGAGI (reference sequence). The CDR3 loop is CASSYGLAVISDTQYF. CDR3 nucleotides: TGTGCCAGCAGTTATGGACTAGCAGTCATTAGTGATACGCAGTATTTT.

The V and J genes are TRBV21-1 and TRBJ1-1; the D segment call TRBD1 is taken from the table without a DNA check. TRBV21-1 is described as a pseudogene. The length of the CDR3 is 18 residues. CDR3 in amino acids: CASSRGRAGGLMNTEAFF. In nucleotides, the CDR3 is TGTGCCAGCAGCAGAGGTAGGGCAGGGGGCCTTATGAACACTGAAGCTTTCTTT.

For this clone: The same CDR3 is also encoded by other DNA sequences in this sample. In DNA form, the CDR3 reads TGTGCCAGCAGCGTGGGAGGGAATAACTACAATGAGCAGTTCTTC. It yields the protein CASSVGGNNYNEQFF. The genes are TRBV9 and TRBJ2-1; TRBD2 agrees at 7 bases. The CDR3 has 15 amino acids. V gave up 2 bases and J gave up 3 bases; unmatched junction bases: 5. CDR1 is SGDLS, CDR2 YYNGEE, per germline. Drawing the rest from reference TRBV9 and TRBJ2-1, the complete variable domain is DSGVTQTPKHLITATGQRVTLRCSPRSGDLSVYWYQQSLDQGLQFLIQYYNGEERAKGNILERFSAQQFPDLHSELNLSSLELGDSALYFCASSVGGNNYNEQFFGPGTRLTVL.

The V and J genes are TRBV2 and TRBJ1-5; D possibly corresponds to TRBD1 (6 bases). This CDR3 is built from 15 residues. Trimming removed 0 bases from V and 5 bases from J, with 11 bases in between. Germline loops: CDR1 SNHLY, CDR2 FYNNEI. The CDR3 is CASSEARDTHQPQHF. The CDR3 DNA is TGTGCCAGCAGTGAAGCTAGGGACACCCATCAGCCCCAGCATTTT.

The CDR3 bases are TGTGCCAGCAGCCCAACTAGCGGAGGGATTGGAGATACGCAGTATTTT. Amino acid sequence: CASSPTSGGIGDTQYF. V gene TRBV11-2 combines with J gene TRBJ2-3; 8 bases line up with TRBD2. V dropped 5 bases and J dropped 5; count of bases not matched to a gene: 12. Germline V gene data show CDR1 as SGHAT and CDR2 as FQNNGV. CDR3 length: 16 amino acids.

This clone is a singleton in its sample. The rearrangement joins TRBV2 to TRBJ2-1; TRBD1 or TRBD2 may be the D gene (6 bases each). The CDR3 consists of 15 residues. V lost 1 base to trimming and J lost 2 bases, with 9 bases between them. Looked up from germline, CDR1 is SNHLY and CDR2 is FYNNEI. CDR3 loop: CASSEGGATYNEQFF. The CDR3 DNA reads as TGTGCCAGCAGTGAAGGGGGGGCCACCTACAATGAGCAGTTCTTC.

The V call is TRBV7-2, the J call TRBJ2-7; TRBD2 might be the D (5 bases). Germline assignment: CDR1 SGHTA and CDR2 FQGNSA. CDR3 length: 14 residues. Deletions cut 5 bases from V and 4 bases from J, with 15 bases between. This CDR3 reads CASSRSGSGYEQYF. The CDR3 DNA reads TGTGCCAGCAGCAGAAGCGGATCGGGTTACGAGCAGTACTTC.

V and J are TRBV6-1 and TRBJ1-5; perhaps TRBD1 as D (5 bases). The germline CDR1 and CDR2 sequences are MNHNS and SASEGT. Trimming shortened V by 4 bases and J by 6 bases, and 16 bases separated the two germline ends. The CDR3 has 15 residues. CDR3 amino acids: CASSGDSLWGQPQHF. The CDR3 nucleotides read TGTGCCAGCAGTGGGGACTCCCTGTGGGGTCAGCCCCAGCATTTT.

V and J are TRBV5-1 and TRBJ2-7; 7 bases line up with TRBD1. Germline V gives CDR1 SGHRS, CDR2 YFSETQ. J gave up 5 bases and V 2 bases, and 4 bases lay outside the gene matches. The CDR3 is 13 amino acids. The CDR3 is CASSLNRGDEQYF. The DNA for the CDR3 is TGCGCCAGCAGCTTAAACAGGGGCGACGAGCAGTACTTC.

The rearrangement uses TRBV5-5 and TRBJ2-1; D might be TRBD1 (6 bases). Per the germline V gene, CDR1 is SGHKS and CDR2 is YYEKEE (reference sequence). Trimming pared 3 bases from V and 9 bases from J, leaving 16 bases between. The CDR3 contains 14 residues. Here the CDR3 reads CASSSPGQTIEQFF. CDR3 DNA: TGTGCCAGCAGCTCGCCTGGACAGACAATTGAGCAGTTCTTC.

The chain combines TRBV19 with TRBJ2-3; D ambiguous. The CDR3 runs 14 residues. Germline V CDR1 and CDR2: LNHDA, SQIVND (reference sequence). Trimming left V 2 bases short and J 4 bases short, with 10 bases between. The CDR3 loop reads CASSISWAADTQYF. DNA of the CDR3: TGTGCCAGTAGTATATCTTGGGCGGCAGATACGCAGTATTTT.

For this clone: The sample holds other DNA sequences that translate to the same CDR3. This rearrangement joins TRBV2 to TRBJ1-1; no clear D. Germline-derived CDR1 and CDR2 are SNHLY and FYNNEI. The CDR3 is 13 residues long. The germline V and J ends were trimmed by 1 base and 5 bases, with 8 bases remaining between them. The CDR3, as DNA: TGTGCCAGCAGTGAAGAACGGGGAACTGAAGCTTTCTTT. It encodes CASSEERGTEAFF. The variable domain in full, with the rest retrieved from reference TRBV2 and TRBJ1-1, is EPEVTQTPSHQVTQMGQEVILRCVPISNHLYFYWYRQILGQKVEFLVSFYNNEISEKSEIFDDQFSVERPDGSNFTLKIRSTKLEDSAMYFCASSEERGTEAFFGQGTRLTVV.

CDR3 amino acids: CASSQQQGKEGYTF. CDR3 DNA sequence: TGCGCCAGCAGCCAACAACAGGGGAAGGAGGGCTACACCTTC. The rearrangement links TRBV4-3 to TRBJ1-2, with 7 bases fitting TRBD1. The J segment lost 8 bases and the V segment lost 2 bases, leaving 8 bases of the junction unmatched. This CDR3 has 14 amino acids. Germline loops: CDR1 LGHNA, CDR2 YSLEER.